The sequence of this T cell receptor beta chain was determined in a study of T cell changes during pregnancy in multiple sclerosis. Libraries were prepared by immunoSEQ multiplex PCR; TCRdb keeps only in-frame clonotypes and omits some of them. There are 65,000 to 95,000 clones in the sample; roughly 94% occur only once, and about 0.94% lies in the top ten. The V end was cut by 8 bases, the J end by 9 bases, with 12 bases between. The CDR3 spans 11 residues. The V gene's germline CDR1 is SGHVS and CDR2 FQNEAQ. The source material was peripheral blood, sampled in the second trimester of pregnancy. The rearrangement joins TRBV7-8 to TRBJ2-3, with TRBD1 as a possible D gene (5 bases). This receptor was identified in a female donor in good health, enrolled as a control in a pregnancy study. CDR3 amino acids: CASLGQETQYF. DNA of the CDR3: TGTGCCAGCTTGGGGCAGGAGACGCAGTATTTT.